This T cell receptor beta chain stems from a study of PD-L1 blockade in urothelial cancer (dated by TCRdb to the late 2010s). Regarding the study in general: All patients started therapy around 2014 and received atezolizumab 1,200 mg intravenously every 3 weeks. Blood samples gave median yields of around 140,000 T cells and around 88,000 unique TCRs, along with a median clonality of around 0.075. Blood samples were analyzed at 3 weeks after treatment start (second dose) and at 6 weeks after treatment start. In the same patients, pretreatment tumors underwent whole exome sequencing and RNA sequencing in addition to TCR sequencing. Twenty-five of 29 patients were identified as males with urothelial cancer of bladder origin, and a prior smoking history was reported by 18 of 29 patients. Pretreatment blood TCR-seq was available for 27 to 30 patients, at least one posttreatment blood collection was obtained for some 25 patients, and tumor TCR-seq was available for some 25 patients. Durable clinical benefit was defined as a progression-free survival longer than 6 months, and TCR features were additionally tested against progression-free survival and overall survival. Pretreatment tumor samples, along with matched peripheral blood collected serially before and after atezolizumab treatment, underwent TCR sequencing. The study was an exploratory multi-omic analysis of somatic, immune and clinical correlates of response to PD-L1 blockade with atezolizumab in urothelial cancer. Patients had an ECOG performance status of 0 or 1 and had received between 0 and 3 prior chemotherapy regimens. Durable clinical benefit was achieved by nine patients but not by the remaining 20.

The research as a whole found: At 3 weeks after the start of treatment, tumor-associated TCR clones in peripheral blood had expanded more in patients with durable benefit (n of about 20, p = 0.022). Improved progression-free and overall survival was associated with having pretreatment peripheral blood TCR clonality below the median. Small sample size (n of about 30) and many exploratory analyses mean the results are intended to be hypothesis-generating.

Each PCR received spiked-in synthetic TCR analog templates so that absolute template abundance could be estimated from read counts. Using the immunoSEQ assay, TCRbeta CDR3 regions were amplified from genomic DNA with bias-controlled V and J gene primers. Rearranged TCRbeta segments were sequenced at approximately 20X coverage. The source study handled its data this way. Clustering was used to correct sequencing errors, and CDR3s were annotated against IMGT to assign V, D and J genes. Only productive TCRbeta rearrangements were used in downstream analyses, excluding out-of-frame or stop-codon sequences. Clonality was calculated as one minus the Shannon entropy normalized by the log of the number of unique productive sequences. Clones differing between time points or between blood and tumor were identified by Fisher's exact test with Benjamini-Hochberg correction at adjusted p below 0.01. TCRdb re-hosts the immuneACCESS table, in-frame sequences only. Its copies lack some clones; in the studies checked, an unresolved V gene accounts for under half of them, and the cause for the rest is not known. V and J calls and clone size are as listed in that table; D and trimming were resolved from the DNA. The sample table holds approximately 50,000 clones, of which around 84% were seen once. The ten largest make up 3% to 4% of the sample.

Its CDR3 holds 18 amino acids, cysteine through phenylalanine. This entry keeps only the CDR3 DNA: 54 bases, framed from base 1. Cut back by 3 bases and 0 bases, the V and J ends lie 15 bases apart. CDR1 ENHRY and CDR2 SYGVKD are derived from the germline V gene. In light of the paper, this sample's time point label describes: pretreatment peripheral blood. The cohort comprised 29 patients with locally advanced or metastatic urothelial carcinoma treated at Memorial Sloan Kettering on a trial protocol. Peripheral blood mononuclear cells were collected pretreatment and during treatment, with between 1 and 8 total time points per patient. The Qiagen DNeasy Blood extraction kit was used to purify genomic DNA from total PBMCs and tumor samples. PBMCs were collected pretreatment and during treatment, and were isolated and stored as previously described. With regard to this clone: This receptor's antigen is unknown. The sample holds no much larger clone one base away, and base qualities are not on file.

Recombination linked TRBV10-3 to TRBJ2-6; 7 matching bases give a weak D call of TRBD1. The specimen comprised PBMCs, sampled around atezolizumab (anti-PD-L1) treatment. The origin of this receptor is a man between 65 and 79 years old with urothelial cancer. The nucleotide sequence is TGTGCCATCAGTGACGGCAGGGGGGCAACCTCTGGGGCCAACGTCCTGACTTTC. Its translation reads: CAISDGRGATSGANVLTF.